The entry that follows covers one T cell receptor (beta chain) sequence. The V end was cut by 3 bases, the J end by 4 bases, with 14 bases between. There are 16 residues in the CDR3. Germline CDR1 reads SGHDT; CDR2 reads YYEEEE. These data originate in a study of somatic mutations in cytotoxic T cells in rheumatoid arthritis. Background on the study: Patients had 30 ml EDTA blood drawn right after diagnosis, before any treatment.

Sequenced by immunoSEQ multiplex PCR; TCRdb stores in-frame clones only, minus some. The sample holds approximately 5,100 clones, over 70% seen once. The chain links TRBV5-6 to TRBJ1-6; D is possibly TRBD1 (5 bases). This TCR derives from a man between 70 and 80 years old with rheumatoid arthritis. Input material: CD8+ T cells sorted from blood. The CDR3: CASSWGGQRYNSPLHF. The CDR3 coding sequence is TGTGCCAGCAGCTGGGGCGGCCAGCGATATAATTCACCCCTCCACTTT.